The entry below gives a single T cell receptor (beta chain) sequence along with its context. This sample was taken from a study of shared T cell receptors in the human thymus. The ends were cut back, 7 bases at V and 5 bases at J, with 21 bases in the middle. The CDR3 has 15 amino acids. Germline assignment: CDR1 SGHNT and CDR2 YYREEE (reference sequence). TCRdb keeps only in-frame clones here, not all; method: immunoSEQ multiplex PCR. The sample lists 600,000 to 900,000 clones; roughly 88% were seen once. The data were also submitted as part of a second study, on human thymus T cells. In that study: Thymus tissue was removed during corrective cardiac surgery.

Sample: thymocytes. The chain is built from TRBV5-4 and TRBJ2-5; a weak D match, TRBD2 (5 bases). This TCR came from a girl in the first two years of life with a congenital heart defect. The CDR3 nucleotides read TGTGCCAGCGGACTCATGGGTGTAGTTGGTGAGACCCAGTACTTC. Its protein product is CASGLMGVVGETQYF. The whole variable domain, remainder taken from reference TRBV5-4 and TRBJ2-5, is ETGVTQSPTHLIKTRGQQVTLRCSSQSGHNTVSWYQQALGQGPQFIFQYYREEENGRGNFPPRFSGLQFPNYSSELNVNALELDDSALYLCASGLMGVVGETQYFGPGTRLLVL.